This TCR beta chain was found in a study of human T cells and chemical hapten exposure. Regarding time point: pre-sensitization, week 0. The treatment was: therapeutic diphenylcyclopropenone sensitization with weekly scalp DPC. A single record per CDR3 protein comes from TCRdb applying MiXCR to the RACE reads. This table holds fewer than 300,000 distinct CDR3 sequences, 7.5% to 9% found once. This clonotype was observed many times. The sequencing used whole blood, collected in connection with sensitization to the hapten diphenylcyclopropenone (DPC). The source is a man aged 18 to 30 with alopecia areata. Some clones in this sample may be carry-over from other donors' samples.

The CDR3 loop reads CAISPEAGLEAFF. CDR3 DNA sequence: TGTGCCATCAGCCCGGAGGCGGGACTTGAAGCTTTCTTT. The rearrangement links TRBV10-3 to TRBJ1-1, with a weak D call TRBD1 (5 bases). Germline V gives CDR1 ENHRY, CDR2 SYGVKD. CDR3 length equals 13 residues. The ends were cut back, 6 bases at V and 7 bases at J, with 15 bases in the middle.